The rows below give T cell receptor beta chains drawn from one sample of a study of control samples from healthy donors and cancer patients. Repertoires were generated with immunoSEQ multiplex PCR, while TCRdb's copy carries only in-frame clones and drops some. Of about 130,000 clones listed, 92% are singletons. Sequences were obtained from blood. These receptors were collected from a woman between 45 and 65 years old in good health. Each CDR3 is given with its conserved first and last residue. The order of the fields is J gene, clone size, V gene, D gene, CDR3 protein, CDR3 DNA. D genes are given only for firm matches. Clone size is shown for a subset of rows, as once, few, many or a class of expanded clone.

j_call: TRBJ1-1
clone_size: -
v_call: TRBV19
d_call: TRBD1
cdr3_aa: CASRTTGGRLGTEAFF
cdr3_nt: TGTGCCAGTAGGACGACAGGGGGCAGGTTGGGCACTGAAGCTTTCTTT

j_call: TRBJ2-2
clone_size: -
v_call: TRBV11-3
d_call: -
cdr3_aa: CASSLAESNTGELFF
cdr3_nt: TGTGCCAGCAGCTTAGCGGAATCGAACACCGGGGAGCTGTTTTTT

j_call: TRBJ2-1
clone_size: -
v_call: TRBV28
d_call: -
cdr3_aa: CASRPTSSYNEQFF
cdr3_nt: TGTGCCAGCAGACCAACTAGCTCTTACAATGAGCAGTTCTTC

j_call: TRBJ1-5
clone_size: -
v_call: TRBV6-1
d_call: -
cdr3_aa: CASSEIGQGRQPQHF
cdr3_nt: TGTGCCAGCAGTGAAATCGGCCAGGGAAGGCAGCCCCAGCATTTT

j_call: TRBJ1-1
clone_size: once
v_call: TRBV11-2
d_call: -
cdr3_aa: CASSLEWRQKNTEAFF
cdr3_nt: TGTGCCAGCAGCTTAGAATGGCGGCAGAAGAACACTGAAGCTTTCTTT

j_call: TRBJ1-6
clone_size: -
v_call: TRBV27
d_call: -
cdr3_aa: CATRGGELRNSPLHF
cdr3_nt: TGTGCCACAAGGGGGGGAGAGCTCAGGAATTCACCCCTCCACTTT

j_call: TRBJ2-5
clone_size: -
v_call: TRBV7-8
d_call: -
cdr3_aa: CASSHLQGQTQYF
cdr3_nt: TGTGCCAGCAGCCACCTACAGGGACAGACCCAGTACTTC

j_call: TRBJ1-1
clone_size: -
v_call: TRBV7-9
d_call: -
cdr3_aa: CASNRDTEAFF
cdr3_nt: TGTGCCAGCAACAGGGACACTGAAGCTTTCTTT

j_call: TRBJ2-3
clone_size: -
v_call: TRBV6-4
d_call: TRBD1
cdr3_aa: CASSSTGDTDTQYF
cdr3_nt: TGTGCCAGCAGTTCGACAGGGGACACAGATACGCAGTATTTT

j_call: TRBJ1-1
clone_size: -
v_call: TRBV30
d_call: -
cdr3_aa: CAWSGGEIAFF
cdr3_nt: TGTGCCTGGAGTGGAGGGGAGATAGCTTTCTTT

j_call: TRBJ2-7
clone_size: -
v_call: TRBV6-6
d_call: -
cdr3_aa: CASIAPSYEQYF
cdr3_nt: TGTGCCAGCATCGCTCCCTCCTACGAGCAGTACTTC

j_call: TRBJ2-2
clone_size: -
v_call: TRBV19
d_call: TRBD2
cdr3_aa: CASSPGLAGVKTGELFF
cdr3_nt: TGTGCCAGTAGTCCAGGACTAGCGGGAGTGAAGACCGGGGAGCTGTTTTTT

j_call: TRBJ2-7
clone_size: -
v_call: TRBV3-1/TRBV3-2
d_call: -
cdr3_aa: CASSPFWLSGEQYF
cdr3_nt: TGTGCCAGCAGCCCTTTCTGGCTTAGCGGCGAGCAGTACTTC

j_call: TRBJ2-7
clone_size: -
v_call: TRBV27
d_call: TRBD2
cdr3_aa: CASSFSGGIYEQYF
cdr3_nt: TGTGCCAGCAGTTTTAGCGGGGGAATCTACGAGCAGTACTTC

j_call: TRBJ2-5
clone_size: -
v_call: TRBV21-1
d_call: -
cdr3_aa: CASSKSPSVWPQYF
cdr3_nt: TGTGCCAGCAGCAAAAGTCCTAGCGTCTGGCCCCAGTACTTC

j_call: TRBJ2-2
clone_size: few
v_call: TRBV2
d_call: TRBD1
cdr3_aa: CASSLSRTGLTGELFF
cdr3_nt: TGTGCCAGCAGCCTATCCCGGACAGGGCTCACCGGGGAGCTGTTTTTT

j_call: TRBJ1-5
clone_size: -
v_call: TRBV2
d_call: -
cdr3_aa: CASSAGTLYQPQHF
cdr3_nt: TGTGCCAGCAGTGCGGGGACTCTTTATCAGCCCCAGCATTTT

j_call: TRBJ2-7
clone_size: -
v_call: TRBV7-9
d_call: TRBD1
cdr3_aa: CASSLGGTGEVQYF
cdr3_nt: TGTGCCAGCAGCTTAGGAGGGACAGGGGAGGTGCAGTACTTC

j_call: TRBJ2-1
clone_size: -
v_call: TRBV5-6
d_call: -
cdr3_aa: CASSSTGNEQFF
cdr3_nt: TGTGCCAGCAGCTCGACAGGCAATGAGCAGTTCTTC

j_call: TRBJ1-2
clone_size: -
v_call: TRBV2
d_call: -
cdr3_aa: CASRAGPYGYTF
cdr3_nt: TGTGCCAGCAGGGCGGGACCCTATGGCTACACCTTC

j_call: TRBJ1-1
clone_size: -
v_call: TRBV5-5
d_call: -
cdr3_aa: CASSLRQANTEAFF
cdr3_nt: TGTGCCAGCAGCTTGAGACAGGCTAACACTGAAGCTTTCTTT

j_call: TRBJ1-5
clone_size: -
v_call: TRBV5-6
d_call: -
cdr3_aa: CASSLGGGGVQPQHF
cdr3_nt: TGTGCCAGCAGCTTGGGGGGAGGTGGAGTTCAGCCCCAGCATTTT

j_call: TRBJ1-1
clone_size: -
v_call: TRBV5-4
d_call: -
cdr3_aa: CASSPTQNTEAFF
cdr3_nt: TGTGCCAGCAGCCCGACACAGAACACTGAAGCTTTCTTT

j_call: TRBJ2-4
clone_size: -
v_call: TRBV28
d_call: TRBD2
cdr3_aa: CASSLGLAGGEMNIQYF
cdr3_nt: TGTGCCAGCAGTTTAGGACTAGCGGGAGGGGAGATGAACATTCAGTACTTC

j_call: TRBJ2-6
clone_size: -
v_call: TRBV5-1
d_call: -
cdr3_aa: CASSLEQGPGANVLTF
cdr3_nt: TGCGCCAGCAGCTTGGAACAGGGCCCTGGGGCCAACGTCCTGACTTTC

j_call: TRBJ2-1
clone_size: -
v_call: TRBV11-2
d_call: -
cdr3_aa: CASSLKGGLMNEQFF
cdr3_nt: TGTGCCAGCAGCTTAAAAGGGGGGCTAATGAATGAGCAGTTCTTC

j_call: TRBJ2-1
clone_size: -
v_call: TRBV2
d_call: -
cdr3_aa: CASSAGGRYNEQFF
cdr3_nt: TGTGCCAGCAGTGCAGGAGGCAGGTACAATGAGCAGTTCTTC

j_call: TRBJ2-2
clone_size: -
v_call: TRBV30
d_call: -
cdr3_aa: CAWITDSGLFF
cdr3_nt: TGTGCCTGGATCACCGATTCGGGGCTGTTTTTT

j_call: TRBJ2-3
clone_size: -
v_call: TRBV19
d_call: -
cdr3_aa: CASSPSTDTQYF
cdr3_nt: TGTGCCAGTAGTCCAAGCACAGATACGCAGTATTTT

j_call: TRBJ2-2
clone_size: -
v_call: TRBV28
d_call: -
cdr3_aa: CASSPPVRNTGELFF
cdr3_nt: TGTGCCAGCAGCCCCCCTGTTAGGAACACCGGGGAGCTGTTTTTT

j_call: TRBJ2-4
clone_size: once
v_call: TRBV6-1
d_call: -
cdr3_aa: CASSEGGGLKNIQYF
cdr3_nt: TGTGCCAGCAGTGAAGGTGGGGGACTTAAAAACATTCAGTACTTC

j_call: TRBJ1-5
clone_size: -
v_call: TRBV3-1/TRBV3-2
d_call: -
cdr3_aa: CASSQAGRSQPQHF
cdr3_nt: TGTGCCAGCAGCCAAGCCGGACGGAGTCAGCCCCAGCATTTT

j_call: TRBJ2-2
clone_size: -
v_call: TRBV27
d_call: -
cdr3_aa: CASSWRLNTGELFF
cdr3_nt: TGTGCCAGCAGTTGGCGGTTGAACACCGGGGAGCTGTTTTTT

j_call: TRBJ2-7
clone_size: -
v_call: TRBV15
d_call: TRBD2
cdr3_aa: CATSTGTSGSYEQYF
cdr3_nt: TGTGCCACCAGCACAGGGACTAGCGGGAGTTACGAGCAGTACTTC

j_call: TRBJ1-1
clone_size: -
v_call: TRBV7-8
d_call: -
cdr3_aa: CASSLAGGKTEAFF
cdr3_nt: TGTGCCAGCAGCTTAGCTGGGGGGAAGACTGAAGCTTTCTTT

j_call: TRBJ2-7
clone_size: -
v_call: TRBV28
d_call: TRBD2
cdr3_aa: CASTQLGTKTYEQYF
cdr3_nt: TGTGCCAGCACTCAACTTGGGACTAAAACCTACGAGCAGTACTTC

j_call: TRBJ2-1
clone_size: -
v_call: TRBV6-6
d_call: TRBD2
cdr3_aa: CASSYPGGEEGEQFF
cdr3_nt: TGTGCCAGCAGTTACCCGGGAGGTGAGGAGGGTGAGCAGTTCTTC

j_call: TRBJ2-1
clone_size: -
v_call: TRBV19
d_call: TRBD1
cdr3_aa: CASSMRTGVGNEQFF
cdr3_nt: TGTGCCAGTAGTATGAGGACAGGGGTTGGCAATGAGCAGTTCTTC

j_call: TRBJ1-4
clone_size: once
v_call: TRBV14
d_call: TRBD1
cdr3_aa: CASSQVGDSNEKLFF
cdr3_nt: TGTGCCAGCAGCCAAGTCGGGGACAGCAATGAAAAACTGTTTTTT

j_call: TRBJ1-1
clone_size: -
v_call: TRBV3-1/TRBV3-2
d_call: -
cdr3_aa: CASKVDNTEAFF
cdr3_nt: TGTGCCAGCAAGGTCGACAACACTGAAGCTTTCTTT

j_call: TRBJ2-5
clone_size: -
v_call: TRBV18
d_call: -
cdr3_aa: CASSPARGRGETQYF
cdr3_nt: TGTGCCAGCTCACCCGCCCGGGGGAGAGGAGAGACCCAGTACTTC

j_call: TRBJ1-2
clone_size: once
v_call: TRBV19
d_call: -
cdr3_aa: CASSMFRGGTNYGYTF
cdr3_nt: TGTGCCAGTAGTATGTTTCGAGGGGGGACTAACTATGGCTACACCTTC

j_call: TRBJ2-1
clone_size: -
v_call: TRBV9
d_call: -
cdr3_aa: CASSGTRGNEQFF
cdr3_nt: TGTGCCAGCAGCGGGACCCGCGGCAATGAGCAGTTCTTC

j_call: TRBJ2-6
clone_size: -
v_call: TRBV5-1
d_call: TRBD1
cdr3_aa: CASSWPTGFITGANVLTF
cdr3_nt: TGCGCCAGCAGCTGGCCGACAGGGTTTATTACTGGGGCCAACGTCCTGACTTTC

j_call: TRBJ1-6
clone_size: -
v_call: TRBV7-8
d_call: -
cdr3_aa: CASSPRQPNSPLHF
cdr3_nt: TGTGCCAGCAGCCCAAGACAGCCCAATTCACCCCTCCACTTT

j_call: TRBJ1-4
clone_size: -
v_call: TRBV5-8
d_call: -
cdr3_aa: CASSLSWGLGEKLFF
cdr3_nt: TGTGCCAGCAGCTTGTCTTGGGGGCTGGGTGAAAAACTGTTTTTT

j_call: TRBJ2-7
clone_size: -
v_call: TRBV2
d_call: TRBD1
cdr3_aa: CASSGTGIEQYF
cdr3_nt: TGTGCCAGCAGTGGGACAGGGATCGAGCAGTACTTC

j_call: TRBJ1-2
clone_size: -
v_call: TRBV11-2
d_call: -
cdr3_aa: CASSADRRGGYTF
cdr3_nt: TGTGCCAGCAGCGCGGACAGACGGGGTGGCTACACCTTC

j_call: TRBJ2-1
clone_size: -
v_call: TRBV15
d_call: -
cdr3_aa: CATSRAPPRVNEQFF
cdr3_nt: TGTGCCACCAGCAGAGCTCCTCCCAGAGTCAATGAGCAGTTCTTC

j_call: TRBJ2-5
clone_size: -
v_call: TRBV5-1
d_call: TRBD1
cdr3_aa: CASGPTGTRETQYF
cdr3_nt: TGCGCCAGCGGGCCGACAGGGACGAGAGAGACCCAGTACTTC

j_call: TRBJ2-7
clone_size: -
v_call: TRBV28
d_call: TRBD2
cdr3_aa: CASSTGGYEQYF
cdr3_nt: TGTGCCAGCAGCACGGGAGGGTACGAGCAGTACTTC

j_call: TRBJ2-1
clone_size: -
v_call: TRBV7-6
d_call: -
cdr3_aa: CASSKELDSYNEQFF
cdr3_nt: TGTGCCAGCAGCAAGGAACTGGACTCCTACAATGAGCAGTTCTTC

j_call: TRBJ2-2
clone_size: -
v_call: TRBV5-4
d_call: TRBD2
cdr3_aa: CASSPQAGGGGELFF
cdr3_nt: TGTGCCAGCAGCCCGCAAGCGGGAGGGGGCGGGGAGCTGTTTTTT

j_call: TRBJ1-2
clone_size: once
v_call: TRBV6-5
d_call: -
cdr3_aa: CASGSLSGPLRGYTF
cdr3_nt: TGTGCCAGCGGGTCGCTGTCTGGGCCTTTAAGGGGCTACACCTTC

j_call: TRBJ2-3
clone_size: -
v_call: TRBV15
d_call: TRBD2
cdr3_aa: CATSRRGLAGGPWPDTQYF
cdr3_nt: TGTGCCACCAGCAGACGGGGACTAGCGGGAGGGCCCTGGCCAGATACGCAGTATTTT

j_call: TRBJ1-4
clone_size: -
v_call: TRBV3-1/TRBV3-2
d_call: -
cdr3_aa: CASSHYGQREGEKLFF
cdr3_nt: TGTGCCAGCAGCCACTACGGACAGCGGGAAGGTGAAAAACTGTTTTTT

j_call: TRBJ1-1
clone_size: -
v_call: TRBV6-6
d_call: -
cdr3_aa: CASTVDSGRATEAFF
cdr3_nt: TGTGCCAGCACTGTGGACAGTGGGAGGGCTACTGAAGCTTTCTTT